Listed below are T cell receptor beta chains from one sample, sequenced in a study of response to subunit inactivated influenza vaccine. TCRdb re-analysed the RT-PCR reads in MiXCR, keeping a single row per CDR3 protein. The sample yields approximately 520,000 distinct CDR3 sequences, about 25% seen once. Sequenced material: CD4+ T cells sorted from PBMCs, taken less than 6 days after vaccination. All receptors come from a man in his fifties who received an inactivated influenza vaccine. Both conserved end residues are part of each CDR3. The D gene is left open where the match is weak. Clone sizes are given selectively: once, few, many, or a class where the clone is expanded.

NA,TRBV5-1,TRBJ2-1,TRBD2,CASSLNGAGEYNEQFF,TGCGCCAGCAGCTTGAATGGAGCGGGAGAATACAATGAGCAGTTCTTC
NA,TRBV5-1,TRBJ1-1,NA,CASSILPMNTEAFF,TGCGCCAGCAGTATCTTACCAATGAACACTGAAGCTTTCTTT
NA,TRBV11-2,TRBJ2-1,NA,CASSLVVGPNEQFF,TGTGCCAGCAGCTTAGTAGTCGGACCCAATGAGCAGTTCTTC
few,TRBV20-1,TRBJ2-1,TRBD2,CSARDKRGDVEQFF,TGCAGTGCTAGAGATAAGCGGGGGGACGTCGAGCAGTTCTTC
NA,TRBV20-1,TRBJ2-5,NA,CSARDLMVSQETQYF,TGCAGTGCTAGAGATCTTATGGTTAGCCAAGAGACCCAGTACTTC
NA,TRBV20-1,TRBJ1-3,NA,CSARAGGSSGGNTIYF,TGCAGTGCACGCGCCGGGGGTTCCTCGGGTGGAAACACCATATATTTT
few,TRBV6-2/TRBV6-3,TRBJ2-7,NA,CASSTWGSGTSYEQYF,TGTGCCAGCAGTACCTGGGGGAGCGGGACATCCTACGAGCAGTACTTC
NA,TRBV15,TRBJ2-7,NA,CATGTSSSYEQYF,TGTGCCACCGGGACATCGAGCTCCTACGAGCAGTACTTC
few,TRBV20-1,TRBJ2-1,NA,CSAPRGGEQFF,TGCAGTGCCCCCCGTGGCGGCGAGCAGTTCTTC
NA,TRBV14,TRBJ2-1,TRBD1,CASSPGLGQGNEQFF,TGTGCCAGCAGCCCAGGACTAGGACAGGGGAATGAGCAGTTCTTC
few,TRBV29-1,TRBJ1-2,NA,CSVERATYGYTF,TGCAGCGTTGAGAGGGCCACCTATGGCTACACCTTC
few,TRBV20-1,TRBJ2-1,TRBD2,CSAINAGRGRAYNEQFF,TGCAGTGCCATTAATGCTGGGCGCGGGAGGGCCTACAATGAGCAGTTCTTC
NA,TRBV28,TRBJ2-1,TRBD2,CASSLGKRLAATYNEQFF,TGTGCCAGCAGTTTAGGGAAAAGGCTAGCGGCAACCTACAATGAGCAGTTCTTC
few,TRBV7-6,TRBJ2-7,TRBD2,CASSLNGRGDEQYF,TGTGCCAGCAGCTTAAACGGGAGGGGTGACGAGCAGTACTTC
NA,TRBV7-9,TRBJ1-5,NA,CASSSPRQPQHF,TGTGCCAGCAGCTCGCCGAGGCAGCCCCAGCATTTT
few,TRBV6-1,TRBJ2-7,NA,CASAVEGSVAAQYF,TGTGCCAGCGCTGTTGAGGGTAGCGTAGCTGCGCAGTACTTC
few,TRBV28,TRBJ2-7,NA,CASVPSAGEVYEQYF,TGTGCCAGCGTCCCGTCGGCAGGCGAAGTCTACGAGCAGTACTTC
NA,TRBV7-3,TRBJ2-1,TRBD2,CASSKGLAGGGNEQFF,TGTGCCAGCAGCAAGGGACTAGCGGGAGGAGGCAATGAGCAGTTCTTC
NA,TRBV6-1,TRBJ2-3,NA,CASSEAFGVGGDTQYF,TGTGCCAGCAGTGAAGCTTTCGGAGTAGGAGGAGATACGCAGTATTTT
few,TRBV29-1,TRBJ2-1,NA,CSARTGEAWGAEQFF,TGCAGCGCCCGGACGGGGGAGGCGTGGGGGGCTGAGCAGTTCTTC
few,TRBV15,TRBJ2-5,NA,CATSRDLTSQETQYF,TGTGCCACCAGCAGAGATCTGACAAGCCAAGAGACCCAGTACTTC
few,TRBV18,TRBJ2-7,NA,CASSPNQGEQYF,TGTGCCAGCTCACCAAATCAGGGCGAGCAGTACTTC
few,TRBV12-3/TRBV12-4,TRBJ1-2,NA,CASSPSTQIWNGYTF,TGTGCCAGCAGTCCTTCGACCCAAATATGGAATGGCTACACCTTC